This entry lists 12 T cell receptor beta chains sequenced from one sample in a study of blood T cell repertoires in COVID-19. TCRdb's table, derived via immunoSEQ multiplex PCR, lists solely in-frame clones and lacks some. The sample records approximately 170,000 clones, around 90% being singletons. The sample taken for sequencing was PBMCs or T cells enriched from blood (not recorded which). The origin of the receptors is a woman aged 18 to 35 who had recovered from COVID-19.

This clone was found a few times. The chain recombines TRBV28 with TRBJ1-1; possibly TRBD1 for D (5 bases). Trimming left V 7 bases short and J 5 bases short, with 14 bases between. The CDR3 covers 13 residues. CDR1 MDHEN and CDR2 SYDVKM come from the germline V gene. The CDR3 nucleotides are TGTGCCAGCATGCCAGGGAAAAGGACTGAAGCTTTCTTT. Encoded protein: CASMPGKRTEAFF.

The V and J genes are TRBV28 and TRBJ2-1; 14 bases fit TRBD2. Trimming took 8 bases from V and 5 from J; bases not matched to a gene: 2. CDR3 length equals 14 residues. Germline loops: CDR1 MDHEN, CDR2 SYDVKM. The CDR3 protein is CASATSGGDNEQFF. The CDR3 bases are TGTGCCAGCGCGACTAGCGGGGGGGACAATGAGCAGTTCTTC. The variable domain in full, with the rest retrieved from reference TRBV28 and TRBJ2-1, is DVKVTQSSRYLVKRTGEKVFLECVQDMDHENMFWYRQDPGLGLRLIYFSYDVKMKEKGDIPEGYSVSREKKERFSLILESASTNQTSMYLCASATSGGDNEQFFGPGTRLTVL.

This clone occurred once. This sequence joins TRBV28 and TRBJ1-4; D unresolved. The V gene's germline CDR1 is MDHEN and CDR2 SYDVKM. V lost 6 bases to trimming and J lost 4 bases, with 9 bases between them. This CDR3 contains 13 residues. The CDR3 region has the DNA TGTGCCAGCAGCCCCCCCCGTAATGAAAAACTGTTTTTT. This encodes CASSPPRNEKLFF.

The chain couples TRBV19 to TRBJ1-1; D is perhaps TRBD1 (6 bases). V was cut by 7 bases and J by 7 bases, with 19 bases left in between. Per the germline V gene, CDR1 is LNHDA and CDR2 is SQIVND (reference sequence). The CDR3 totals 14 residues. The CDR3 region is CASKATGSASEAFF. CDR3 sequence (DNA): TGTGCCAGTAAGGCCACAGGGTCCGCGAGTGAAGCTTTCTTT. The full variable domain, with the rest looked up from reference TRBV19 and TRBJ1-1, is DGGITQSPKYLFRKEGQNVTLSCEQNLNHDAMYWYRQDPGQGLRLIYYSQIVNDFQKGDIAEGYSVSREKKESFPLTVTSAQKNPTAFYLCASKATGSASEAFFGQGTRLTVV.

This chain joins TRBV9 and TRBJ2-1; D gene uncertain. This CDR3 region has 12 residues. Trimming left V 4 bases short and J 6 bases short, with 8 bases between. The V gene's germline CDR1 is SGDLS and CDR2 YYNGEE. The CDR3 DNA is TGTGCCAGCAGCCCCCAGGTCAATGAGCAGTTCTTC. Residues: CASSPQVNEQFF.

The chain is built from TRBV3-1 (or the pseudogene TRBV3-2) and TRBJ1-3; TRBD1 might be the D (6 bases). CDR3 length: 15 amino acids. Germline CDR1 reads LGHDT; CDR2 reads YNNKEL (reference sequence). With 6 bases removed from V and 2 bases from J, the gap between germline ends came to 14 bases. The CDR3 reads CASSPRGGPGNTIYF. For the CDR3, the DNA is TGTGCCAGCAGTCCAAGAGGGGGACCTGGAAACACCATATATTTT.

CDR3 in DNA: TGTGCCAGCAGACGCAATTCACGGGAGTACAATGAGCAGTTCTTC. It codes for CASRRNSREYNEQFF. J is TRBJ2-1 and V is TRBV7-3, with D tentatively TRBD2 (6 bases). Per germline, CDR1 SGHTA and CDR2 FQGTGA. The CDR3 is 15 amino acids. Trimming stripped 6 bases from V and 4 bases from J, with 16 bases between.

The CDR3 sequence: CSVENRTGRVWGDTQYF. The CDR3 coding sequence is TGCAGCGTTGAAAACCGGACAGGGCGGGTCTGGGGAGATACGCAGTATTTT. The chain joins TRBV29-1 to TRBJ2-3, with 8 bases matching TRBD1. The V gene end was trimmed by 2 bases and the J gene end by 5 bases; junction bases not matched to a gene: 15. The CDR3 spans 17 residues. Germline V gives CDR1 SQVTM, CDR2 ANQGSEA.

The chain recombines TRBV7-9 with TRBJ1-4, with 8 bases matching TRBD1. Germline values: CDR1 SEHNR, CDR2 FQNEAQ (reference sequence). V trimming: 5 bases; J trimming: 7 bases; junction bases outside the gene matches: 18. This CDR3 region has 18 residues. This chain's CDR3 is CASSPFIPTGVIGEKLFF. CDR3 in DNA: TGTGCCAGCAGCCCATTCATACCGACAGGGGTTATTGGTGAAAAACTGTTTTTT.

The gene calls are TRBV5-5 and TRBJ1-2, with 10 bases aligning to TRBD1. The germline V gene encodes CDR1 SGHKS and CDR2 YYEKEE (reference sequence). The CDR3 contains 18 residues. V lost 0 bases, J lost 1 base, and 9 bases stayed unmatched. Written as DNA, the CDR3 is TGTGCCAGCAGCTTGGAGGGCGACAGGGGGCTAGTTAACTATGGCTACACCTTC. This sequence encodes CASSLEGDRGLVNYGYTF.

The CDR3 loop reads CASSLAGLAGGLGTDTQYF. The CDR3 DNA reads TGTGCCAGCAGCTTGGCCGGCCTAGCGGGGGGGTTAGGGACAGATACGCAGTATTTT. V and J are TRBV5-6 and TRBJ2-3; TRBD2 aligns across 12 bases. Germline trimming cut 0 bases from V and 3 bases from J; bases unmatched to any gene: 11. The CDR3 spans 19 residues. The germline CDR1 and CDR2 sequences are SGHDT and YYEEEE.

V and J are TRBV5-1 and TRBJ2-7; 7 bases are shared with TRBD1. Germline values: CDR1 SGHRS, CDR2 YFSETQ. V was clipped by 5 bases and J by 4 bases; unmatched bases: 6. The CDR3 runs to 13 residues. The DNA for the CDR3 is TGCGCCAGCAGTGACAGGGCCAAATACGAGCAGTACTTC. This gives the protein CASSDRAKYEQYF.